These 32 T cell receptor beta chains were all obtained from the same sample, sequenced in a study of blood T cell repertoires in COVID-19. Assay: immunoSEQ multiplex PCR; the TCRdb copy retains only in-frame clones and omits some. The data contain some 250,000 clones, approximately 90% of them singletons. Sequenced: PBMCs or T cells enriched from blood (not recorded which). The receptors stem from a woman aged 40-49 years with acute COVID-19.

The chain's CDR3 is CAWSPGTGGYSPLHF. In nucleotides, the CDR3 is TGTGCCTGGAGCCCCGGGACAGGGGGATATTCACCCCTCCACTTT. The chain combines TRBV30 with TRBJ1-6; 11 nucleotides align to TRBD1. Trimming removed 3 bases from V and 8 bases from J; junction bases left unmatched: 6. Germline V CDR1 and CDR2: GTSNPN, SVGIG (reference sequence). The CDR3 is made up of 15 amino acids.

J is TRBJ1-4 and V is TRBV2, with D unresolved. The CDR3 is 11 residues long. Germline CDR1 reads SNHLY; CDR2 reads FYNNEI. Trimming removed 8 bases at V and 6 bases at J, with 7 bases between. The DNA for the CDR3 is TGTGCCAGCGGGAGGGATGAAAAACTGTTTTTT. Amino acids: CASGRDEKLFF.

This chain links TRBV18 with TRBJ1-1; TRBD1 might be the D (5 bases). V was cut by 4 bases and J by 3 bases, with 12 bases left in between. Looked up from germline, CDR1 is KGHSH and CDR2 is LQKENI. There are 14 residues in the CDR3. The CDR3 DNA is TGTGCCAGCTCACTAGTGGTCAGGGACACTGAAGCTTTCTTT. Translated, it gives CASSLVVRDTEAFF.

The chain uses TRBV7-2 and TRBJ1-6, with 7 bases matching TRBD1. Trimming took 1 base from V and 10 from J; bases not matched to a gene: 7. Germline CDR1 and CDR2: SGHTA and FQGNSA. The CDR3 length is 15 residues. The CDR3 protein is CASSLEWTGVSPLHF. The CDR3 DNA reads as TGTGCCAGCAGCTTAGAATGGACAGGTGTGTCACCCCTCCACTTT.

The genes are TRBV6-5 and TRBJ2-3; TRBD2 is a possible D gene (5 bases). CDR3 length: 16 residues. In germline, CDR1 is MNHEY, CDR2 SVGAGI. V was cut by 0 bases and J by 2 bases, with 12 bases left in between. The CDR3 DNA sequence: TGTGCCAGCAGTTACTCTCGAGGGCTAAACACAGATACGCAGTATTTT. Its translation is CASSYSRGLNTDTQYF.

This chain joins TRBV7-9 and TRBJ1-6; D remains ambiguous. V lost 5 bases, J lost 1 base, and 15 bases lay in between. Germline CDR1 is SEHNR and CDR2 is FQNEAQ (reference sequence). This CDR3 region has 17 residues. The CDR3 is CASSPREGGSYNSPLHF. CDR3 nucleotides: TGTGCCAGCAGCCCCCGGGAAGGAGGGTCCTATAATTCACCCCTCCACTTT.

As regards this clone: In the same sample, other DNA sequences code for this CDR3. This chain uses TRBV5-1 with TRBJ1-1; D is uncertain. This CDR3 spans 14 amino acids. V was pared by 2 bases and J by 0 bases, with 8 bases between. Germline assignment: CDR1 SGHRS and CDR2 YFSETQ. CDR3 in amino acids: CASSLGGLNTEAFF. The CDR3 nucleotides are TGCGCCAGCAGCTTAGGAGGTTTGAACACTGAAGCTTTCTTT.

This chain connects TRBV19 to TRBJ2-7, with TRBD1 as a possible D gene (6 bases). The CDR3 runs to 14 residues. Trimming took 1 base from V and 2 from J, leaving 9 bases between them. The germline gives CDR1 LNHDA, CDR2 SQIVND (reference sequence). The DNA of the CDR3 is TGTGCCAGTAGTATAGGTAACAGGGCCTACGAGCAGTACTTC. Residues: CASSIGNRAYEQYF.

The V and J genes are TRBV18 and TRBJ1-1, with D possibly matching TRBD1 (5 bases). CDR3 length equals 14 residues. V shed 5 bases and J shed 5 bases, with 15 bases lying between them. The germline V gene encodes CDR1 KGHSH and CDR2 LQKENI. CDR3 sequence: CASSADSLRTEAFF. CDR3 DNA: TGTGCCAGCTCAGCAGACAGCCTGAGAACTGAAGCTTTCTTT.

J is TRBJ2-3 and V is TRBV28, with D possibly being TRBD1 (6 bases). V was trimmed by 10 bases and J by 4 bases, leaving 18 bases between them. Germline V gene sequence: CDR1 MDHEN, CDR2 SYDVKM. This CDR3 has 14 residues. CDR3 nucleotide sequence: TGTGCCACCCATTGGGGGCAGCGGCCAGATACGCAGTATTTT. This codes for CATHWGQRPDTQYF.

The chain combines TRBV28 with TRBJ2-6, with D perhaps TRBD1 (5 bases). Between the trimmed V and J ends, which lost 8 bases and 2 bases, there was a span of 7 bases. This CDR3 region has 13 residues. Germline CDR1 is MDHEN and CDR2 is SYDVKM. DNA for the CDR3: TGTGCCAGCCAGGGTCCTGGGGCCAACGTCCTGACTTTC. Translation gives CASQGPGANVLTF.

The V call is TRBV14, the J call TRBJ1-1, with TRBD1 identical over 7 bases. The CDR3 covers 17 residues. The trim removed 1 base at V and 3 bases at J, leaving 11 bases unmatched. Per the germline V gene, CDR1 is SGHDN and CDR2 is FVKESK. CDR3 loop: CASSQGNRGRRYTEAFF. The CDR3 DNA sequence: TGTGCCAGCAGCCAAGGCAACAGGGGAAGACGGTACACTGAAGCTTTCTTT. Variable domain in full (rest from reference TRBV14 and TRBJ1-1): EAGVTQFPSHSVIEKGQTVTLRCDPISGHDNLYWYRRVMGKEIKFLLHFVKESKQDESGMPNNRFLAERTGGTYSTLKVQPAELEDSGVYFCASSQGNRGRRYTEAFFGQGTRLTVV.

In this sample, this clone turned up once. The V call is TRBV15, the J call TRBJ1-1; D remains ambiguous. CDR1 LNHNV and CDR2 YYDKDF come from the germline V gene (reference sequence). The CDR3 is made up of 14 amino acids. Between the trimmed V and J ends, which lost 3 bases and 0 bases, there was a span of 8 bases. CDR3 sequence (DNA): TGTGCCACCAGCAGTGGCGGCTTGAACACTGAAGCTTTCTTT. It yields the protein CATSSGGLNTEAFF.

V gene TRBV28 combines with J gene TRBJ1-2; D gene ambiguous. CDR3 length equals 15 residues. V lost 1 base and J lost 3, with 12 bases in between. Germline CDR1 MDHEN, CDR2 SYDVKM. The CDR3, as DNA: TGTGCCAGCAGTTTATCTCAGGTGGGAGACTATGGCTACACCTTC. Protein product: CASSLSQVGDYGYTF.

This clone was found a few times. J is TRBJ1-1 and V is TRBV11-2; a weak D match, TRBD1 (6 bases). V dropped 1 base and J dropped 0 bases, with 15 bases sitting between them. The CDR3 totals 17 residues. Germline V gives CDR1 SGHAT, CDR2 FQNNGV. This CDR3 reads CASSLGGTRQVNTEAFF. CDR3 in DNA: TGTGCCAGCAGCTTAGGCGGAACGAGACAGGTGAACACTGAAGCTTTCTTT. The full variable domain, completed using reference TRBV11-2 and TRBJ1-1, is EAGVAQSPRYKIIEKRQSVAFWCNPISGHATLYWYQQILGQGPKLLIQFQNNGVVDDSQLPKDRFSAERLKGVDSTLKIQPAKLEDSAVYLCASSLGGTRQVNTEAFFGQGTRLTVV.

V usage is TRBV10-3 and J usage is TRBJ2-6, with TRBD1 matching over 9 bases. This CDR3 comprises 17 residues. Germline V gene lookup returns CDR1 ENHRY and CDR2 SYGVKD. J lost 0 bases, V lost 9 bases, and 9 bases had no gene match. The chain's CDR3 is CAISPGQGASGANVLTF. The CDR3 DNA reads as TGTGCCATTTCCCCGGGACAGGGCGCCTCTGGGGCCAACGTCCTGACTTTC.

V usage is TRBV5-1 and J usage is TRBJ2-3, with TRBD2 matching over 12 bases. The CDR3 runs 15 residues. Trimming removed 5 bases from V and 8 bases from J; junction bases left unmatched: 9. Germline CDR1 is SGHRS and CDR2 is YFSETQ. The DNA for the CDR3 is TGCGCCAGCAGGCTGACTAGCGGGAGTGAAGGTACGCAGTATTTT. It translates to CASRLTSGSEGTQYF.

The rearrangement joins TRBV6-5 to TRBJ1-2; tentative D call: TRBD1 (6 bases). Trimming stripped 6 bases from V and 4 bases from J, with 12 bases between. The CDR3 is 13 amino acids. Per the germline V gene, CDR1 is MNHEY and CDR2 is SVGAGI. CDR3 loop: CASSTTGIYGYTF. The CDR3, as DNA: TGTGCCAGCAGCACTACAGGGATCTATGGCTACACCTTC.

This chain links TRBV30 with TRBJ2-5, with TRBD2 as a possible D gene (6 bases). The CDR3 consists of 13 residues. Germline V gene data show CDR1 as GTSNPN and CDR2 as SVGIG (reference sequence). V was cut by 1 base and J by 4 bases, with 10 bases left in between. The chain's CDR3 is CAWSGRGGETQYF. CDR3 bases: TGTGCCTGGAGTGGTCGGGGAGGAGAGACCCAGTACTTC.

The chain carries TRBV6-2 or TRBV6-3 and TRBJ1-1; D remains unclear. The V gene's germline CDR1 is MNHEY and CDR2 SVGEGT. V gave up 3 bases and J gave up 4 bases, with 18 bases separating them. This CDR3 comprises 16 residues. This CDR3 is CASSYPFAKEGTEAFF. In DNA, the CDR3 is TGTGCCAGCAGTTATCCCTTCGCAAAGGAGGGCACTGAAGCTTTCTTT.

This clone was recorded once. The V and J genes are TRBV28 and TRBJ1-3, with 7 nucleotides matching TRBD1. CDR1 MDHEN and CDR2 SYDVKM come from the germline V gene. The length of the CDR3 is 16 residues. V was clipped by 3 bases and J by 4 bases; unmatched bases: 9. The CDR3 nucleotides are TGTGCCAGCAGTTTCCTCAGACAGGGTCCCGGAAACACCATATATTTT. Translation: CASSFLRQGPGNTIYF.

The genes are TRBV4-1 and TRBJ1-6, with D perhaps TRBD1 (5 bases). This CDR3 has 15 amino acids. Germline-derived CDR1 and CDR2 are MGHRA and YSYEKL. Trimming took off 2 bases at V and 7 bases at J, with 12 bases between the two ends. The CDR3 here is CASSQSRGENSPLHF. The CDR3 nucleotides are TGCGCCAGCAGCCAATCCCGGGGGGAGAATTCACCCCTCCACTTT.

This chain uses TRBV2 with TRBJ1-2; TRBD1 aligns across 7 bases. The V segment lost 8 bases and the J segment 4 bases; nucleotides outside the gene matches: 10. CDR1 is SNHLY, CDR2 FYNNEI, per germline. The CDR3 is 14 amino acids. The CDR3 region is CASVQGLVSYGYTF. For the CDR3, the DNA is TGTGCCAGCGTACAGGGGTTGGTCTCCTATGGCTACACCTTC.

This sequence joins TRBV5-1 and TRBJ2-1; D may be TRBD2 (6 bases). Trimming took 1 base from V and 4 from J, leaving 12 bases between them. There are 15 residues in the CDR3. Germline assignment: CDR1 SGHRS and CDR2 YFSETQ. This CDR3 reads CASSLSSGVYNEQFF. The CDR3 region has the DNA TGCGCCAGCAGCTTGAGTAGCGGAGTATACAATGAGCAGTTCTTC.

V usage is TRBV6-1 and J usage is TRBJ1-5; unclear D gene. V lost 4 bases, J lost 0 bases, and 16 bases lay in between. There are 17 residues in the CDR3. Germline-derived CDR1 and CDR2 are MNHNS and SASEGT. The CDR3 coding sequence is TGTGCCAGCAGTGGACCAGGTCTGTCATATAGCAATCAGCCCCAGCATTTT. Translated, it gives CASSGPGLSYSNQPQHF.

This chain links TRBV6-5 with TRBJ1-2; a possible D gene is TRBD1 (5 bases). Germline V gene sequence: CDR1 MNHEY, CDR2 SVGAGI. This CDR3 has 14 amino acids. V lost 6 bases, J lost 3 bases, and 14 bases lay in between. The DNA for the CDR3 is TGTGCCAGCAGACTAGGACGGGGGGACTATGGCTACACCTTC. It encodes CASRLGRGDYGYTF.

V and J are TRBV18 and TRBJ1-3; D gene unclear. The CDR3 has 15 amino acids. The germline V gene has CDR1 KGHSH and CDR2 LQKENI. V lost 3 bases and J 4 bases, leaving 13 bases between the germline ends. The CDR3 spells CASSPDTGGGNTIYF. DNA for the CDR3: TGTGCCAGCTCACCTGACACCGGAGGGGGAAACACCATATATTTT.

The chain is built from TRBV30 and TRBJ1-3; 10 bases are a match to TRBD1. The junction had 1 base not matched to a gene; V was cut back by 1 base and J by 4 bases. Germline loops: CDR1 GTSNPN, CDR2 SVGIG (reference sequence). This CDR3 comprises 14 residues. CDR3: CAWSGTGGGNTIYF. The CDR3 coding sequence is TGTGCCTGGAGTGGGACAGGGGGAGGAAACACCATATATTTT.

This clone is a singleton in its sample. V and J are TRBV19 and TRBJ2-7, with 7 bases matching TRBD1. Germline CDR1 reads LNHDA; CDR2 reads SQIVND (reference sequence). The CDR3 sequence is 15 residues long. V lost 2 bases and J lost 1; bases outside the gene matches: 5. In DNA, the CDR3 is TGTGCCAGTAGTATAACAGGGGAGAGGTCCTACGAGCAGTACTTC. Its translation is CASSITGERSYEQYF.

The chain couples TRBV28 to TRBJ1-3; D is uncertain. The V and J ends lost 2 bases and 2 bases respectively, with 4 bases between them. CDR1 is MDHEN, CDR2 SYDVKM, per germline. The CDR3 totals 13 residues. CDR3 sequence reads: CASSLTAGNTIYF. The CDR3 nucleotides are TGTGCCAGCAGTTTAACAGCTGGAAACACCATATATTTT.

J is TRBJ2-3 and V is TRBV6-2 or TRBV6-3; 9 bases are a match to TRBD2. Germline V gives CDR1 MNHEY, CDR2 SVGEGT. Trimming cost V 0 bases and J 0 bases; bases outside gene matches: 7. CDR3 length: 18 amino acids. As DNA, the CDR3 is TGTGCCAGCAGTTACTCACCGACTAGCGGTACCAGCACAGATACGCAGTATTTT. As protein: CASSYSPTSGTSTDTQYF.

DNA of the CDR3: TGCGCCAGCAGCCAAGGTGAAGGGACAGGATATTCACCCCTCCACTTT. Its protein is CASSQGEGTGYSPLHF. The chain carries TRBV4-1 and TRBJ1-6, with TRBD1 identical over 8 bases. Trimming removed 1 base from V and 8 bases from J; junction bases left unmatched: 7. The CDR3 has 16 amino acids. Looked up from germline, CDR1 is MGHRA and CDR2 is YSYEKL.